These T cell receptor beta chains were read from a single sample in a study of blood T cell repertoires in COVID-19. This table comes from immunoSEQ multiplex PCR, and its TCRdb copy is limited to in-frame clones, with some not included. The profile shows under 85,000 clones, about 88% of them singletons. Material: peripheral blood. These receptors were taken from an older man with active or convalescent COVID-19. CDR3s include the opening cysteine and the closing phenylalanine or tryptophan. The D gene is left open where the match is weak. Not all rows give a size; the values are once, few, many and, for expanded clones, a class.

v_gene: TRBV13; j_gene: TRBJ2-3; abundance: -; d_gene: -; CDR3aa: CASRDRTDTQYF; CDR3nt: TGTGCCAGCCGGGATCGCACAGATACGCAGTATTTT
v_gene: TRBV5-6; j_gene: TRBJ1-4; abundance: -; d_gene: TRBD1; CDR3aa: CASSRDRTTNEKLFF; CDR3nt: TGTGCCAGCAGCCGGGACAGGACAACTAATGAAAAACTGTTTTTT
v_gene: TRBV14; j_gene: TRBJ2-3; abundance: -; d_gene: TRBD1; CDR3aa: CASSQERLGGHWADTQYF; CDR3nt: TGTGCCAGCAGCCAAGAGCGCCTAGGGGGCCACTGGGCAGATACGCAGTATTTT
v_gene: TRBV5-1; j_gene: TRBJ1-3; abundance: -; d_gene: TRBD1; CDR3aa: CASSQRTGGTGNTIYF; CDR3nt: TGCGCCAGCAGCCAACGGACAGGGGGGACAGGAAACACCATATATTTT
v_gene: TRBV3-1/TRBV3-2; j_gene: TRBJ1-4; abundance: -; d_gene: -; CDR3aa: CASSQGLRGQHEKLFF; CDR3nt: TGTGCCAGCAGCCAAGGGCTCCGAGGACAGCACGAAAAACTGTTTTTT
v_gene: TRBV18; j_gene: TRBJ2-1; abundance: -; d_gene: -; CDR3aa: CASSPVTGQDEQFF; CDR3nt: TGTGCCAGCTCACCGGTGACAGGCCAGGATGAGCAGTTCTTC
v_gene: TRBV7-9; j_gene: TRBJ2-7; abundance: -; d_gene: TRBD1; CDR3aa: CASSLGSGGYEQYF; CDR3nt: TGTGCCAGCAGCTTAGGATCAGGGGGCTACGAGCAGTACTTC
v_gene: TRBV6-5; j_gene: TRBJ2-7; abundance: -; d_gene: TRBD1; CDR3aa: CASSPRDRARYEQYF; CDR3nt: TGTGCCAGCAGTCCCCGGGACAGGGCTCGGTACGAGCAGTACTTC
v_gene: TRBV29-1; j_gene: TRBJ2-7; abundance: once; d_gene: -; CDR3aa: CSVGGLGVYEQYF; CDR3nt: TGCAGCGTTGGTGGCCTGGGCGTCTACGAGCAGTACTTC
v_gene: TRBV18; j_gene: TRBJ1-3; abundance: -; d_gene: TRBD1; CDR3aa: CASSPQGQGTGNTIYF; CDR3nt: TGTGCCAGCTCACCACAGGGACAGGGGACTGGAAACACCATATATTTT
v_gene: TRBV4-3; j_gene: TRBJ2-2; abundance: -; d_gene: TRBD2; CDR3aa: CASSQGLAGEVAGELFF; CDR3nt: TGCGCCAGCAGCCAGGGTCTAGCGGGGGAGGTGGCCGGGGAGCTGTTTTTT
v_gene: TRBV29-1; j_gene: TRBJ1-2; abundance: -; d_gene: -; CDR3aa: CSVHLDLVYGYTF; CDR3nt: TGCAGCGTACACCTTGATTTGGTCTATGGCTACACCTTC
v_gene: TRBV3-1/TRBV3-2; j_gene: TRBJ2-7; abundance: few; d_gene: TRBD1; CDR3aa: CASSRSGTDTYEQYF; CDR3nt: TGTGCCAGCAGCCGGTCCGGGACAGATACCTACGAGCAGTACTTC
v_gene: TRBV24-1; j_gene: TRBJ1-5; abundance: -; d_gene: TRBD1; CDR3aa: CATSETGENQPQHF; CDR3nt: TGTGCCACCAGTGAGACAGGGGAAAATCAGCCCCAGCATTTT
v_gene: TRBV6-5; j_gene: TRBJ1-4; abundance: -; d_gene: -; CDR3aa: CASSPLRGGREKLFF; CDR3nt: TGTGCCAGCAGTCCTCTCCGGGGTGGGAGGGAAAAACTGTTTTTT
v_gene: TRBV11-3; j_gene: TRBJ2-1; abundance: -; d_gene: TRBD2; CDR3aa: CASSTDVGGGNEQFF; CDR3nt: TGTGCCAGCAGCACCGACGTCGGGGGGGGCAATGAGCAGTTCTTC
v_gene: TRBV15; j_gene: TRBJ2-3; abundance: -; d_gene: TRBD2; CDR3aa: CATSRRTSGGDTQYF; CDR3nt: TGTGCCACCAGCAGACGGACTAGCGGGGGAGATACGCAGTATTTT
v_gene: TRBV4-2; j_gene: TRBJ1-3; abundance: -; d_gene: -; CDR3aa: CASSLHIGREVSGNTIYF; CDR3nt: TGTGCCAGCAGCTTGCACATTGGCAGGGAAGTTTCGGGAAACACCATATATTTT
v_gene: TRBV3-1/TRBV3-2; j_gene: TRBJ2-1; abundance: few; d_gene: TRBD2; CDR3aa: CASSQDWVRTASGGPSYNEQFF; CDR3nt: TGTGCCAGCAGCCAAGATTGGGTAAGGACGGCTAGCGGGGGGCCCTCCTACAATGAGCAGTTCTTC
v_gene: TRBV10-3; j_gene: TRBJ1-5; abundance: few; d_gene: TRBD1; CDR3aa: CAISESQGAGQPQHF; CDR3nt: TGTGCCATCAGTGAGTCACAGGGGGCGGGTCAGCCCCAGCATTTT
v_gene: TRBV7-2; j_gene: TRBJ1-5; abundance: few; d_gene: -; CDR3aa: CASSAGETNQPQHF; CDR3nt: TGTGCCAGCAGTGCAGGGGAGACCAATCAGCCCCAGCATTTT
v_gene: TRBV3-1/TRBV3-2; j_gene: TRBJ2-5; abundance: -; d_gene: TRBD2; CDR3aa: CASSQGPLAGGHQETQYF; CDR3nt: TGTGCCAGCAGCCAAGGCCCACTGGCGGGGGGTCACCAAGAGACCCAGTACTTC
v_gene: TRBV2; j_gene: TRBJ1-1; abundance: -; d_gene: TRBD1; CDR3aa: CATSGQMNTEAFF; CDR3nt: TGTGCCACCTCGGGACAGATGAACACTGAAGCTTTCTTT
v_gene: TRBV15; j_gene: TRBJ2-7; abundance: -; d_gene: -; CDR3aa: CATSRSLRGDEQYF; CDR3nt: TGTGCCACCAGCAGATCCCTCAGGGGAGACGAGCAGTACTTC
v_gene: TRBV18; j_gene: TRBJ2-1; abundance: once; d_gene: TRBD2; CDR3aa: CASSSSGGTYNEQFF; CDR3nt: TGTGCCAGCTCATCTAGCGGGGGGACCTACAATGAGCAGTTCTTC
v_gene: TRBV11-2; j_gene: TRBJ1-4; abundance: -; d_gene: -; CDR3aa: CASSLGWGRVEKLFF; CDR3nt: TGTGCCAGCAGCTTAGGATGGGGGCGGGTTGAAAAACTGTTTTTT
v_gene: TRBV7-9; j_gene: TRBJ2-5; abundance: -; d_gene: TRBD2; CDR3aa: CASSPLAGVQETQYF; CDR3nt: TGTGCCAGCAGCCCACTAGCGGGGGTCCAAGAGACCCAGTACTTC
v_gene: TRBV14; j_gene: TRBJ2-2; abundance: -; d_gene: -; CDR3aa: CASSYRVYTGELFF; CDR3nt: TGTGCCAGCAGCTACCGGGTATACACCGGGGAGCTGTTTTTT
v_gene: TRBV5-4; j_gene: TRBJ1-5; abundance: -; d_gene: -; CDR3aa: CASSPERGQPQHF; CDR3nt: TGTGCCAGCAGCCCCGAAAGGGGTCAGCCCCAGCATTTT
v_gene: TRBV9; j_gene: TRBJ2-6; abundance: -; d_gene: -; CDR3aa: CASSPRGSASGANVLTF; CDR3nt: TGTGCCAGCAGCCCTCGGGGGTCCGCCTCTGGGGCCAACGTCCTGACTTTC
v_gene: TRBV27; j_gene: TRBJ1-2; abundance: once; d_gene: TRBD1; CDR3aa: CASSPIGQALSDYTF; CDR3nt: TGTGCCAGCAGCCCTATTGGACAGGCCCTTTCGGACTACACCTTC
v_gene: TRBV4-1; j_gene: TRBJ1-2; abundance: -; d_gene: -; CDR3aa: CASSQAGNPTYGYTF; CDR3nt: TGCGCCAGCAGCCAAGCCGGGAATCCCACTTATGGCTACACCTTC
v_gene: TRBV5-4; j_gene: TRBJ2-7; abundance: -; d_gene: -; CDR3aa: CAGRAGLETYEQYF; CDR3nt: TGTGCCGGACGGGCGGGGCTGGAAACTTACGAGCAGTACTTC
v_gene: TRBV9; j_gene: TRBJ1-6; abundance: -; d_gene: -; CDR3aa: CASSARQGPLHF; CDR3nt: TGTGCCAGCAGCGCCCGTCAGGGGCCCCTCCACTTT
v_gene: TRBV5-1; j_gene: TRBJ1-1; abundance: -; d_gene: -; CDR3aa: CASSLNREEEAFF; CDR3nt: TGCGCCAGCAGCTTGAACAGGGAAGAAGAAGCTTTCTTT
v_gene: TRBV3-1/TRBV3-2; j_gene: TRBJ1-5; abundance: -; d_gene: -; CDR3aa: CASRIRGRNQPQHF; CDR3nt: TGTGCCAGCAGAATCAGGGGCCGGAATCAGCCCCAGCATTTT
v_gene: TRBV6-5; j_gene: TRBJ1-1; abundance: -; d_gene: -; CDR3aa: CASSYVQDTEAFF; CDR3nt: TGTGCCAGCAGTTACGTACAGGACACTGAAGCTTTCTTT
v_gene: TRBV9; j_gene: TRBJ2-3; abundance: -; d_gene: TRBD1; CDR3aa: CASSAPDRVDDTQYF; CDR3nt: TGTGCCAGCAGCGCCCCTGACAGGGTTGACGATACGCAGTATTTT
v_gene: TRBV7-2; j_gene: TRBJ2-1; abundance: -; d_gene: TRBD2; CDR3aa: CASSLLIRTSGGAHEQFF; CDR3nt: TGTGCCAGCAGCTTACTAATAAGGACTAGCGGGGGGGCCCATGAGCAGTTCTTC
v_gene: TRBV7-9; j_gene: TRBJ2-7; abundance: -; d_gene: -; CDR3aa: CASSNARRDSYEQYF; CDR3nt: TGTGCCAGCAGCAATGCGAGGAGGGACTCCTACGAGCAGTACTTC
v_gene: TRBV30; j_gene: TRBJ1-4; abundance: -; d_gene: -; CDR3aa: CAWSRTDPNEKLFF; CDR3nt: TGTGCCTGGAGTCGGACAGACCCTAATGAAAAACTGTTTTTT